This T cell receptor beta chain was found in a study of CD8 T cells in Susac syndrome. From blood CD8+ and CD4+ T cells, the TCR beta chain was sequenced. Age- and sex-matched healthy donors served as the control group. Purification of the CD8+ and CD4+ T cells relied on negative isolation, and TEMRA cells underwent FACS enrichment. With random hexamers, 0.5 to 1 ug RNA was reverse transcribed. An immunoSEQ multiplex PCR amplified TCR beta CDR3 over 54 Vbeta and 13 Jbeta. Each CDR3 protein gets one entry after TCRdb re-called the immunoSEQ multiplex PCR reads with MiXCR. The sample has under 200,000 distinct CDR3 sequences, 90% to 95% seen once. The receptor comes from a human donor in good health. Material for sequencing was CD4+ T cells from PBMCs.

CDR3 loop: CASSQDHRGGGYTF. DNA of the CDR3: TGTGCCAGCAGCCAAGATCACCGGGGTGGGGGCTACACCTTC. The V gene is TRBV3-1, the J gene TRBJ1-2; D is unresolved. V lost 0 bases, J lost 8 bases, and 13 bases lay in between. The CDR3 is made up of 14 amino acids. Per the germline V gene, CDR1 is LGHDT and CDR2 is YNNKEL (reference sequence). The full variable domain, in which reference TRBV3-1 and TRBJ1-2 provide the parts outside the CDR3, is DTAVSQTPKYLVTQMGNDKSIKCEQNLGHDTMYWYKQDSKKFLKIMFSYNNKELIINETVPNRFSPKSPDKAHLNLHINSLELGDSAVYFCASSQDHRGGGYTFGSGTRLTVV.